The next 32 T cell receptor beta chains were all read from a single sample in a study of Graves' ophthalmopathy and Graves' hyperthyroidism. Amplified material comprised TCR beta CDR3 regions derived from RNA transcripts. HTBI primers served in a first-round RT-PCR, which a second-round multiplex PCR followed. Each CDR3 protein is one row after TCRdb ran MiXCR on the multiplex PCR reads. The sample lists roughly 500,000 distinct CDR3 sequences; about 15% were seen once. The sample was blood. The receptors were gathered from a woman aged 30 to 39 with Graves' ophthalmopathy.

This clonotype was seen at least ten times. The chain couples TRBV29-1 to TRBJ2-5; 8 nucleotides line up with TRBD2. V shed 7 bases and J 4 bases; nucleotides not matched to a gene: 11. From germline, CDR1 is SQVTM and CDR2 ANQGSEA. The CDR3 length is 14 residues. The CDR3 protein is CSGKLAVGGETQYF. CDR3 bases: TGCAGCGGCAAACTAGCGGTGGGGGGAGAGACCCAGTACTTC.

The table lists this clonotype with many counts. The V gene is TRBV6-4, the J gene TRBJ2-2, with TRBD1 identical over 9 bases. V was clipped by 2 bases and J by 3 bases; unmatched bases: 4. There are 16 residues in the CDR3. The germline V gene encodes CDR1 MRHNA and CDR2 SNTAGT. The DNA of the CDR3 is TGTGCCAGCAGTGACGGGGACAGGGCCGACACCGGGGAGCTGTTTTTT. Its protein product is CASSDGDRADTGELFF.

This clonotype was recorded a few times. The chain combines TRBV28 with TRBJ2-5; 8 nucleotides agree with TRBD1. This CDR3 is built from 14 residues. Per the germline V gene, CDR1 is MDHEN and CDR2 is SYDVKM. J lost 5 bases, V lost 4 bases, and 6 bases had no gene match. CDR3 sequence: CASSSGGRAETQYF. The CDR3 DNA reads TGTGCCAGCAGTTCAGGGGGCAGGGCGGAGACCCAGTACTTC.

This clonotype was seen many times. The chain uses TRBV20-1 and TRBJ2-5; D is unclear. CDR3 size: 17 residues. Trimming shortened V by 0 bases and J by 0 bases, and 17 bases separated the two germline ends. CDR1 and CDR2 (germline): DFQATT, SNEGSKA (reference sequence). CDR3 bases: TGCAGTGCTAGAGACCCCTACATCCTGGGGTACCAAGAGACCCAGTACTTC. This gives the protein CSARDPYILGYQETQYF.

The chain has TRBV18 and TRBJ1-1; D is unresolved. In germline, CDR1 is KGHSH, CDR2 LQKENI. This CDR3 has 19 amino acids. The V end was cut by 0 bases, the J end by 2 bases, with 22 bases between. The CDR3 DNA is TGTGCCAGCTCACCACCGGCTCAAGGGCCGCCCGTACCTAACACTGAAGCTTTCTTT. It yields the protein CASSPPAQGPPVPNTEAFF.

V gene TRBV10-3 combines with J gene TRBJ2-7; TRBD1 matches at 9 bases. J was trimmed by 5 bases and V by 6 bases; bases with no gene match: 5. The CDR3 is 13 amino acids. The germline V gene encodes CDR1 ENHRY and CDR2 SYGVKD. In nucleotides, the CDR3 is TGTGCCATCAGGAGGGACAGGGTGGACGAGCAGTACTTC. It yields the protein CAIRRDRVDEQYF.

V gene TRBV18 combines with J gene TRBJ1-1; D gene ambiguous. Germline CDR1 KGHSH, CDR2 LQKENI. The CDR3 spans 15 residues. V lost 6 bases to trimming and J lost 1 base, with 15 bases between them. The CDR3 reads CASSLAGRTNTEAFF. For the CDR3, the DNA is TGTGCCAGCTCCCTGGCCGGACGGACGAACACTGAAGCTTTCTTT.

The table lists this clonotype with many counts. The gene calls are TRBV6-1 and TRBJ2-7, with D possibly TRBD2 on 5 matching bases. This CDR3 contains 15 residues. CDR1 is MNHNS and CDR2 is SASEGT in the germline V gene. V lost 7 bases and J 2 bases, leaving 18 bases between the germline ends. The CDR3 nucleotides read TGTGCCAGCATCCAATCTCGTGAGGGAACCTACGAGCAGTACTTC. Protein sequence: CASIQSREGTYEQYF.

CDR3 residues: CASSARGKIYGYTF. CDR3 nucleotides: TGTGCCAGTAGTGCCAGGGGAAAAATCTATGGCTACACCTTC. The chain joins TRBV19 to TRBJ1-2, with a possible D match to TRBD1 (6 bases). Trimming removed 5 bases from V and 4 bases from J, with 14 bases in between. The CDR3 contains 14 residues. The germline V gene has CDR1 LNHDA and CDR2 SQIVND (reference sequence).

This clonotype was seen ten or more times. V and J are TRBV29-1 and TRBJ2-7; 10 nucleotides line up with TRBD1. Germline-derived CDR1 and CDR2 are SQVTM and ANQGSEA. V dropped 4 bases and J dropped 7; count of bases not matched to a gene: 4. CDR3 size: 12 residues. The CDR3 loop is CSVGQGAGEQYF. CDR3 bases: TGCAGCGTTGGACAGGGGGCGGGTGAGCAGTACTTC.

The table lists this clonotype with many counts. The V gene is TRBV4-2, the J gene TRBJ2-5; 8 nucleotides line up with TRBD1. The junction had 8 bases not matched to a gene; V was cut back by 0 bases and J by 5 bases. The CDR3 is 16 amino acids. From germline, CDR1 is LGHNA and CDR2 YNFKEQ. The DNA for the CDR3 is TGTGCCAGCAGCCAAGAATTACAGGGGGGACGGGAGACCCAGTACTTC. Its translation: CASSQELQGGRETQYF.

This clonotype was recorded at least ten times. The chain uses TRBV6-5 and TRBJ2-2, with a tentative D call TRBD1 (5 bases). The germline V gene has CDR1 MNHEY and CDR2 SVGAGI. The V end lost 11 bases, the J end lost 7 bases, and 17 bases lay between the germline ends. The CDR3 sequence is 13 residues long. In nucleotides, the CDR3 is TGTGCCGCTTTGCAGGGATTGGGCGGGGAGCTGTTTTTT. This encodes CAALQGLGGELFF.

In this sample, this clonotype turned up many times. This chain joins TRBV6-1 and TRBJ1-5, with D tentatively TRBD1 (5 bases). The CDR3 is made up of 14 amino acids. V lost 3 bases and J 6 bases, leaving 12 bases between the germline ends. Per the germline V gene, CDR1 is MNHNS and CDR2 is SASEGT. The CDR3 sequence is CASSDVTGGQPQHF. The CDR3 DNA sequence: TGTGCCAGCAGTGACGTTACAGGAGGTCAGCCCCAGCATTTT.

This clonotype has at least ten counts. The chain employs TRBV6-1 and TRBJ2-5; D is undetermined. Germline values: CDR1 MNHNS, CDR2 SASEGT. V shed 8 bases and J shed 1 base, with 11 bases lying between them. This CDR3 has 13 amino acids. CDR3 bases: TGTGCCAGCCACCCCCGCTCCCAAGAGACCCAGTACTTC. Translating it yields CASHPRSQETQYF.

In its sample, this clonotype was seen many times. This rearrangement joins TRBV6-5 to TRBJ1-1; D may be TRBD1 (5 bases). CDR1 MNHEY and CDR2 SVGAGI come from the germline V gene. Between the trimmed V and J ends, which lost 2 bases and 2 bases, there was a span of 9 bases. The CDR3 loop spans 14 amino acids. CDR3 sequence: CASSYKGANTEAFF. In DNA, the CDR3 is TGTGCCAGCAGTTACAAAGGGGCCAACACTGAAGCTTTCTTT.

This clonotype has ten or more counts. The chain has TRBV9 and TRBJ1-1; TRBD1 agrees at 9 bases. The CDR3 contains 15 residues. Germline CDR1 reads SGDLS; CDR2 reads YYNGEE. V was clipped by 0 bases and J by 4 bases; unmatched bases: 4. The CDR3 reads CASSVAGDRATEAFF. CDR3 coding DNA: TGTGCCAGCAGCGTAGCTGGGGACAGGGCCACTGAAGCTTTCTTT.

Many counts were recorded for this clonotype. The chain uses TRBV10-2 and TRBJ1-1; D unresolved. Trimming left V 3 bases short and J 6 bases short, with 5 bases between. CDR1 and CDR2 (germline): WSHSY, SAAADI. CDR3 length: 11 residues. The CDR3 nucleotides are TGCGCCAGCAGTGACGGGGCTGAAGCTTTCTTT. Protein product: CASSDGAEAFF.

The CDR3 coding sequence is TGTGCCAGCAGACGACCAGGACTACGCGATGGCACCGGGGAGCTGTTTTTT. Its translation: CASRRPGLRDGTGELFF. The chain joins TRBV12-3 or TRBV12-4 to TRBJ2-2, with a possible D match to TRBD2 (6 bases). The CDR3 covers 17 residues. The V end was cut by 6 bases, the J end by 4 bases, with 21 bases between.

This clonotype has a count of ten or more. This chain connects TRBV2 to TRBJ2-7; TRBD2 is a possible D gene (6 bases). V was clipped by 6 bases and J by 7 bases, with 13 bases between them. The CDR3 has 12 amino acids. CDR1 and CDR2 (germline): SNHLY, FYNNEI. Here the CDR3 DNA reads TGTGCCAGCAGGAACGGACTACGGGAGCAGTACTTC. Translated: CASRNGLREQYF.

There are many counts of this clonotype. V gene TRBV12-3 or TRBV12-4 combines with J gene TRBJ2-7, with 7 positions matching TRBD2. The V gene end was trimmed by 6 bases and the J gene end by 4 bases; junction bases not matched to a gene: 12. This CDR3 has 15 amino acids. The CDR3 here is CASSPALGGGYEQYF. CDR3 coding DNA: TGTGCCAGCAGCCCCGCACTGGGGGGAGGGTACGAGCAGTACTTC.

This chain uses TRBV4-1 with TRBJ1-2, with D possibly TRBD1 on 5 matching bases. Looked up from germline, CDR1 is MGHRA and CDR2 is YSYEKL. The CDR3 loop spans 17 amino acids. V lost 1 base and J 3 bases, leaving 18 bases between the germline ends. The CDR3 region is CASSQASMGGNYYGYTF. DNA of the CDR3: TGCGCCAGCAGCCAAGCCTCAATGGGGGGGAATTACTATGGCTACACCTTC.

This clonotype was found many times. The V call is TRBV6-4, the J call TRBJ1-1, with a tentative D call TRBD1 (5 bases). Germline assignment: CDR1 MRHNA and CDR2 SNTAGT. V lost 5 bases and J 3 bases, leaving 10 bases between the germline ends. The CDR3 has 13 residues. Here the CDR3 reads CASSIGEDTEAFF. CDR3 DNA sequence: TGTGCCAGCAGTATAGGGGAGGACACTGAAGCTTTCTTT.

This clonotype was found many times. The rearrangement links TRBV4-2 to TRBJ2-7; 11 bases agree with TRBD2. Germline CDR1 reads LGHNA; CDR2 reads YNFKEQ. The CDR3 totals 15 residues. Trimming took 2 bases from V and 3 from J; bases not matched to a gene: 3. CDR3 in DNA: TGTGCCAGCAGCCAACCTAGCGGGAGGATCTACGAGCAGTACTTC. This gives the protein CASSQPSGRIYEQYF.

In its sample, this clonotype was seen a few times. The CDR3 DNA follows: TGCAGTGCTAGAGAGGGGGTCCCGAACACTGAAGCTTTCTTT. Residues: CSAREGVPNTEAFF. V is TRBV20-1 and J is TRBJ1-1, with D possibly being TRBD1 (5 bases). The germline V gene encodes CDR1 DFQATT and CDR2 SNEGSKA (reference sequence). The CDR3 has 14 amino acids. V lost 0 bases to trimming and J lost 1 base, with 9 bases between them.

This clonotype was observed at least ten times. CDR3 DNA sequence: TGTGCCAGCCGGTCTCCTTCCTACGAGCAGTACTTC. It translates to CASRSPSYEQYF. This chain joins TRBV28 and TRBJ2-7; D remains ambiguous. Trimming left V 8 bases short and J 1 base short, with 9 bases between. CDR3 length: 12 residues. Germline CDR1 reads MDHEN; CDR2 reads SYDVKM.

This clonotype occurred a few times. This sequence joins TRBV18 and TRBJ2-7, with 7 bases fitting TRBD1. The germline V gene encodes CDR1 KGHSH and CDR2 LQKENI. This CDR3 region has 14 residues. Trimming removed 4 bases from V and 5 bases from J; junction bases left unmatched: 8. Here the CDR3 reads CASSRDSKSHEQYF. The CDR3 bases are TGTGCCAGCTCACGGGACAGCAAATCCCACGAGCAGTACTTC.

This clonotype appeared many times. Here the CDR3 DNA reads TGTGCCAGCAGTTCAGGCTATCAGCCCCAGCATTTT. It codes for CASSSGYQPQHF. The chain combines TRBV6-6 with TRBJ1-5; D is uncertain. Trimming left V 4 bases short and J 5 bases short, with 6 bases between. In germline, CDR1 is MNHNY, CDR2 SVGAGI (reference sequence). CDR3 length equals 12 residues.

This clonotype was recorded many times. CDR3 sequence reads: CASQGRANYGYTF. The DNA of the CDR3 is TGTGCCTCCCAGGGGCGAGCTAACTATGGCTACACCTTC. This chain connects TRBV28 to TRBJ1-2; D possibly corresponds to TRBD1 (6 bases). Trimming stripped 11 bases from V and 0 bases from J, with 13 bases between. Germline CDR1 and CDR2: MDHEN and SYDVKM. CDR3 size: 13 residues.

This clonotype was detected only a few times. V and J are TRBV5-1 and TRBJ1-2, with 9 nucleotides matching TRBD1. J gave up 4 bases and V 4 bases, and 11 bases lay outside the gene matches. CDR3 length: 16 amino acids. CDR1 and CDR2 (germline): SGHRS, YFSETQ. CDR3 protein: CASSANTGGRGYGYTF. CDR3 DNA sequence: TGCGCCAGCAGCGCCAACACAGGGGGCCGGGGCTATGGCTACACCTTC.

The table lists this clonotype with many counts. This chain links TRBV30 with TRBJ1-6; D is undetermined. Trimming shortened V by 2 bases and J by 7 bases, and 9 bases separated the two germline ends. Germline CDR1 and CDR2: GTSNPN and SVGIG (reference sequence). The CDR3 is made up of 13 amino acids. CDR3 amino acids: CAWSTRGNSPLHF. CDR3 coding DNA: TGTGCCTGGAGTACTAGAGGGAATTCACCCCTCCACTTT.

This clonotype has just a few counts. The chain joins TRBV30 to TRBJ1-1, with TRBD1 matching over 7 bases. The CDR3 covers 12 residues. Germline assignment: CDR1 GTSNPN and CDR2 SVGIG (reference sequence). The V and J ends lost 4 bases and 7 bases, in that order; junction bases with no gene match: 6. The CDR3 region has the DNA TGTGCCTGGATTAGGGGGCGTAATGAAGCTTTCTTT. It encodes CAWIRGRNEAFF.

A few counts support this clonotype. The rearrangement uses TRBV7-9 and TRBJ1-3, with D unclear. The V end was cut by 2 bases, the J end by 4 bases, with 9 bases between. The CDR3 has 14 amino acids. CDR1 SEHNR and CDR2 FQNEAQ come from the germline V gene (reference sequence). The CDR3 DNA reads TGTGCCAGCAGCTTAAAAGGGCCCGGAAACACCATATATTTT. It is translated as CASSLKGPGNTIYF.